This T cell receptor (beta chain) was retrieved from a study of Ad26.COV2.S vaccination and SARS-CoV-2 variants (dated by TCRdb to about 2021). In the study overall: Donors in the vaccine arm were drawn from COV1001, a phase I-IIa trial of Ad26.COV2.S in healthy adults that was multicentre, randomized, double-blind and placebo-controlled. Ad26.COV2.S was administered intramuscularly at 5 x 10^10 or 1 x 10^11 viral particles, either as a single shot or as two shots given 56 days apart. Throughout the experiments and outcome assessment, investigators stayed blinded to trial group allocation. Sequencing of the TCRbeta repertoire served to evaluate the specificity and breadth of SARS-CoV-2-reactive T cell receptors following Ad26.COV2.S vaccination. Trial participants were randomized into five groups of five: low-dose or high-dose Ad26.COV2.S given once or twice, or placebo on both occasions. The TCR-sequenced set comprised around 32 samples: some 20 Ad26.COV2.S vaccine recipients, 5 placebo recipients and 8 SARS-CoV-2 convalescent individuals.

TCRbeta CDR3 regions were sequenced with the immunoSEQ Assay. After extraction, genomic DNA underwent amplification by bias-controlled multiplex PCR, followed by high-throughput sequencing. As for how the authors treated the data: To quantify the absolute abundance of every unique TCRbeta CDR3 region, sequences were collapsed and filtered. Usable DNA was measured by amplifying reference genes present in all nucleated cells, and TCRbeta template counts were normalized to that usable DNA to estimate T cell fraction. Repertoire TCRs were annotated as SARS-CoV-2-specific when V gene, CDR3 amino acid sequence and J gene were exactly matched to a known reactive TCR set. The reference SARS-CoV-2 TCR set came from MIRA and was filtered for enrichment in COVID-19-positive ImmuneCODE repertoires, removing public or cross-reactive TCRs. Drawing on the MIRA antigens, annotated TCRs were analysed further at the level of specific ORF or position within ORF. Breadth was defined as annotated unique rearrangements over total unique productive rearrangements; depth was the summed frequency of those rearrangements. Group comparisons of TCR breadth used two-sided Wilcoxon rank-sum tests. This immuneACCESS table, as held by TCRdb, lists in-frame sequences with V and J called but not all clones. Of the missing ones, under half trace to an unresolved V gene in checked studies; the others have no known cause. The DNA was the basis for D and trimming; V, J and clone size are from that table. Here the sample has 440,000 or so clones; approximately 92% occur a single time. The ten top clones hold less than 2% of the sample.

Sample treatment or condition, as interpreted from the label and publication: some 19 received Ad26.COV2.S at low or high dose, single or two shots; about 5 received placebo; per-sample allocation not given. For vaccine and placebo recipients, repertoires were sequenced using samples collected on day 63 after the first injection. Cohort 1b enrolled some 25 adults aged 18-55 years at a single site in Boston, USA, between 29 July and 7 August 2020. Ad26.COV2.S was a replication-incompetent adenovirus type 26 vector that expressed a prefusion-stabilized SARS-CoV-2 spike protein derived from the original Wuhan strain. Remarks on this clone: No antigen is known for it. No clone much larger than this one lies a single base away; base qualities are absent.

On the study overall, not on this receptor specifically: Non-spike TCR breadth was comparable between vaccine and placebo recipients, consistent with the vaccine containing only spike. The authors noted that the TCR breadth and depth analyses may have underestimated total T cell responses. After vaccination, spike-specific CD8+ and CD4+ T cell responses were reported to show substantial breadth. The study was not powered to compare responses between vaccine doses or regimens. Compared with placebo recipients, Ad26.COV2.S recipients showed higher spike-specific TCR breadth (P = 0.0014).

V and J are truncated by 3 bases and 0 bases respectively, leaving an intervening sequence of 14 bases. CDR1 and CDR2, per the germline V gene (reference sequence), are GTSNPN and SVGIG. From cysteine to phenylalanine, the CDR3 is 15 amino acids long. The DNA shown is the 45-base CDR3, in frame from base 1. This receptor was identified in a person aged 18-65 years who received the Ad26.COV2.S COVID-19 vaccine or a placebo. Recombination joined TRBV30 with TRBJ1-1, with TRBD1 perhaps the D gene, on 6 matching bases. This specimen consisted of peripheral blood, obtained in a trial of Ad26.COV2.S vaccine versus placebo. The bases read TGTGCCTGGAGCAGGGGCGCTTTCATGAACACTGAAGCTTTCTTT. It translates as CAWSRGAFMNTEAFF.